This T cell receptor beta chain was obtained from a study of blood T cells in healthy people across ages. General observations from the study: Long-lived donors exceeded aged donors in naive CD4+ cells and diversity.

CDR1 and CDR2 (germline): SGHTA, FQGNSA. Trimming took off 5 bases at V and 5 bases at J, with 16 bases between the two ends. The CDR3 totals 14 residues. A second roughly 7 to 12 cycle PCR used barcoded and J-beta primers. TCRdb reanalysed the 5' RACE reads using MiXCR and keeps one entry per CDR3 protein. The table lists some 930,000 distinct CDR3 sequences, 29% of them singletons. This clonotype was seen more than once but under ten times. Antigen unknown. These data were likewise used in another study, on T cells of mothers and their children. From that study: Sequencing returned over 9 million TCR beta CDR3 reads per mother and about 2.9 million per child.

The chain couples TRBV7-2 to TRBJ2-7; D is ambiguous. Sequences were obtained from blood. The sequence derives from a middle-aged woman in good health. Here the CDR3 reads CASSHQHHTDEQYF. DNA for the CDR3: TGTGCCAGCAGCCACCAGCATCACACGGACGAGCAGTACTTC.